This T cell receptor (beta chain) was identified in a study of control samples from healthy donors and cancer patients (dated by TCRdb to the early 2020s). Spanning cysteine to phenylalanine, the CDR3 consists of 15 amino acids. This entry keeps only the CDR3 DNA: 45 bases, framed from base 1. For CDR1 and CDR2, the germline V gene lists SGHRS and YFSETQ. V and J are trimmed by 0 bases and 3 bases, and the gene matches miss 4 bases of the junction. As regards this clone: It has no known antigen specificity. No much larger clone is present one base from it, and per-base qualities are unavailable.

Library generation was performed with the immunoSEQ multiplex PCR assay. In TCRdb, the immuneACCESS table is reduced to in-frame sequences with V and J assigned. These tables do not hold every clone; where another copy was compared, an unresolved V gene accounts for under half, and the others remain unexplained. The sample table records some 130,000 clones; 85% to 95% of these occur just once. The ten largest clones take up roughly 4% of the sample. This TCR was sampled from a man aged 25-40 years in good health. The sequence links TRBV5-1 to TRBJ2-7, with 9 bases aligning to TRBD2. The sample consisted of blood. CDR3 region: CASSLVASGDYEQYF. The base sequence is TGCGCCAGCAGCTTGGTTGCTAGCGGGGACTACGAGCAGTACTTC.